These 17 T cell receptor beta chains came from one sample sequenced in a study of shared clonotypes between healthy human individuals. Some clones are missing from TCRdb's copy, which holds only in-frame ones; the method was immunoSEQ multiplex PCR. Of some 680,000 clones listed, approximately 73% are singletons. Source material: memory CD4+ T cells sorted from blood. Subset described: CD45RA-negative fraction. Every receptor here comes from a woman between 25 and 40 years old in good health.

The genes are TRBV10-3 and TRBJ1-5; a weak D match, TRBD1 (5 bases). The CDR3 has 13 residues. The germline gives CDR1 ENHRY, CDR2 SYGVKD. With 5 bases removed from V and 6 bases from J, the gap between germline ends came to 11 bases. CDR3: CAISSGEVQPQHF. The CDR3 nucleotides are TGTGCCATCAGTTCGGGGGAGGTTCAGCCCCAGCATTTT.

On this clone itself: A much larger clone is a single base away; this may be a read error. At the DNA level, this CDR3 is encoded by other sequences in the same sample as well. The chain is built from TRBV19 and TRBJ1-5, with D perhaps TRBD1 (5 bases). Trimming cost V 2 bases and J 0 bases, with 8 bases left between them. From germline, CDR1 is LNHDA and CDR2 SQIVND (reference sequence). The CDR3 runs 15 residues. The chain's CDR3 is CASSIWGGSNQPQHF. The DNA for the CDR3 is TGTGCCAGTAGTATATGGGGGGGTAGCAATCAGCCCCAGCATTTT.

In this sample, this clone turned up once. This rearrangement joins TRBV5-5 to TRBJ2-3; D gene ambiguous. Trimming pared 1 base from V and 0 bases from J, leaving 9 bases between. From germline, CDR1 is SGHKS and CDR2 YYEKEE (reference sequence). This CDR3 is 15 amino acids long. CDR3 nucleotides: TGTGCCAGCAGCTTGCTCAGGAGTAGCACAGATACGCAGTATTTT. This encodes CASSLLRSSTDTQYF.

The chain recombines TRBV5-1 with TRBJ2-3; 9 bases align to TRBD2. Germline CDR1 is SGHRS and CDR2 is YFSETQ. The CDR3 contains 16 residues. V shed 4 bases, J shed 4 bases, and the junction held 10 bases outside the gene matches. The DNA of the CDR3 is TGCGCCAGCAGCCCGGGTTCTAGCGGGACCGCAGATACGCAGTATTTT. This sequence encodes CASSPGSSGTADTQYF.

This chain links TRBV5-1 with TRBJ2-2; no definite D call. The ends were cut back, 1 base at V and 4 bases at J, with 14 bases in the middle. The CDR3 loop spans 16 amino acids. Germline CDR1 and CDR2: SGHRS and YFSETQ. The CDR3 loop reads CASSLIPLARTGELFF. In DNA form, the CDR3 reads TGCGCCAGCAGCTTGATACCCTTGGCCCGCACCGGGGAGCTGTTTTTT.

This sequence joins TRBV5-4 and TRBJ2-7, with 9 bases matching TRBD1. CDR1 and CDR2 from the germline V gene are SGHNT and YYREEE (reference sequence). V trimming: 2 bases; J trimming: 1 base; junction bases outside the gene matches: 4. This CDR3 contains 15 residues. The CDR3 sequence is CASSFGQGRSYEQYF. The CDR3 DNA reads as TGTGCCAGCAGCTTCGGACAGGGGAGGTCCTACGAGCAGTACTTC. Supplemented by reference TRBV5-4 and TRBJ2-7, the full variable domain reads ETGVTQSPTHLIKTRGQQVTLRCSSQSGHNTVSWYQQALGQGPQFIFQYYREEENGRGNFPPRFSGLQFPNYSSELNVNALELDDSALYLCASSFGQGRSYEQYFGPGTRLTVT.

The DNA of the CDR3 is TGCGCCAGCAGCCAAGAAACGGTACGCGGCTCTAATGAGCAGTTCTTC. Amino acid sequence: CASSQETVRGSNEQFF. This chain joins TRBV4-1 and TRBJ2-1, with D unresolved. This CDR3 contains 16 residues. V lost 0 bases, J lost 7 bases, and 16 bases lay in between. Germline CDR1 and CDR2: MGHRA and YSYEKL.

The CDR3 protein is CASSFGVAYEQYF. The CDR3 DNA reads TGTGCCAGCAGCTTCGGAGTAGCCTACGAGCAGTACTTC. The chain links TRBV7-2 to TRBJ2-7; no firm D call. CDR1 and CDR2 (germline): SGHTA, FQGNSA. CDR3 length: 13 amino acids. V was shortened by 3 bases and J by 2 bases, with 8 bases between the two germline ends.

V is TRBV2 and J is TRBJ1-2, with D possibly TRBD1 on 5 matching bases. The CDR3 runs to 14 residues. Per germline, CDR1 SNHLY and CDR2 FYNNEI. Trimming pared 4 bases from V and 7 bases from J, leaving 16 bases between. CDR3 DNA sequence: TGTGCCAGCAGTGGGGGGTTAGCGGAGGGTGGCTACACCTTC. It encodes CASSGGLAEGGYTF.

The chain employs TRBV4-2 and TRBJ2-5; 7 nucleotides match TRBD1. The germline CDR1 and CDR2 sequences are LGHNA and YNFKEQ. This CDR3 is built from 14 residues. Trimming at V came to 6 bases and at J to 0 bases, leaving 4 bases not matched to a gene. The CDR3 sequence: CASRPGTDQETQYF. The CDR3 DNA is TGTGCCAGCAGACCTGGGACAGACCAAGAGACCCAGTACTTC.

The chain is built from TRBV28 and TRBJ1-1; D not certain. This CDR3 has 13 residues. Trimming removed 6 bases from V and 7 bases from J, with 15 bases in between. The V gene's germline CDR1 is MDHEN and CDR2 SYDVKM. The CDR3 coding sequence is TGTGCCAGCAGCCCCGGTTGGGGATTTGAAGCTTTCTTT. Protein: CASSPGWGFEAFF.

The rearrangement links TRBV5-1 to TRBJ2-1, with D possibly being TRBD1 (5 bases). Trimming pared 0 bases from V and 2 bases from J, leaving 12 bases between. The V gene's germline CDR1 is SGHRS and CDR2 YFSETQ. The CDR3 length is 16 residues. CDR3 in amino acids: CASSLVGQGTYNEQFF. CDR3 nucleotides: TGCGCCAGCAGCTTGGTAGGCCAGGGAACCTACAATGAGCAGTTCTTC.

As concerns this clone: Lacking the conserved final phenylalanine or tryptophan, this CDR3 likely reflects a read error. The chain recombines TRBV20-1 with TRBJ1-2, with a possible D match to TRBD1 (5 bases). This CDR3 region has 10 residues. The ends were cut back, 7 bases at V and 2 bases at J, with 5 bases in the middle. Germline V lookup: CDR1 DFQATT, CDR2 SNEGSKA (reference sequence). CDR3 sequence reads: CSGTNYGYTI. DNA for the CDR3: TGCAGTGGGACAAACTATGGCTACACCATC.

The rearrangement joins TRBV19 to TRBJ1-5; D ambiguous. The CDR3 is 17 residues long. Per germline, CDR1 LNHDA and CDR2 SQIVND (reference sequence). V gave up 3 bases and J gave up 2 bases, with 17 bases separating them. The CDR3 loop reads CASSMRQVIVRNQPQHF. CDR3 nucleotides: TGTGCCAGTAGTATGCGGCAGGTTATTGTCCGCAATCAGCCCCAGCATTTT. The whole variable domain, remainder taken from reference TRBV19 and TRBJ1-5, is DGGITQSPKYLFRKEGQNVTLSCEQNLNHDAMYWYRQDPGQGLRLIYYSQIVNDFQKGDIAEGYSVSREKKESFPLTVTSAQKNPTAFYLCASSMRQVIVRNQPQHFGDGTRLSIL.

The V and J genes are TRBV7-2 and TRBJ1-5, with a tentative D call TRBD1 (6 bases). The CDR3 has 15 residues. Germline V gene lookup returns CDR1 SGHTA and CDR2 FQGNSA. The V gene lost 1 base and the J gene lost 2 bases, with 9 bases spanning the gap. In nucleotides, the CDR3 is TGTGCCAGCAGCTTAGTCGCAGGGGGCAATCAGCCCCAGCATTTT. It codes for CASSLVAGGNQPQHF.

The chain employs TRBV18 and TRBJ2-2, with 9 bases aligning to TRBD2. J lost 2 bases, V lost 0 bases, and 1 base had no gene match. The germline V gene encodes CDR1 KGHSH and CDR2 LQKENI. The length of the CDR3 is 16 residues. The CDR3 sequence is CASSPPTSGNTGELFF. CDR3 bases: TGTGCCAGCTCACCACCGACTAGCGGAAACACCGGGGAGCTGTTTTTT.

The rearrangement links TRBV5-1 to TRBJ2-5, with 10 positions matching TRBD2. Per the germline V gene, CDR1 is SGHRS and CDR2 is YFSETQ. This CDR3 has 15 amino acids. Trimming removed 1 base from V and 3 bases from J; junction bases left unmatched: 3. Here the CDR3 reads CASSLFLAGEETQYF. In DNA form, the CDR3 reads TGCGCCAGCAGCTTGTTCCTAGCGGGAGAAGAGACCCAGTACTTC.